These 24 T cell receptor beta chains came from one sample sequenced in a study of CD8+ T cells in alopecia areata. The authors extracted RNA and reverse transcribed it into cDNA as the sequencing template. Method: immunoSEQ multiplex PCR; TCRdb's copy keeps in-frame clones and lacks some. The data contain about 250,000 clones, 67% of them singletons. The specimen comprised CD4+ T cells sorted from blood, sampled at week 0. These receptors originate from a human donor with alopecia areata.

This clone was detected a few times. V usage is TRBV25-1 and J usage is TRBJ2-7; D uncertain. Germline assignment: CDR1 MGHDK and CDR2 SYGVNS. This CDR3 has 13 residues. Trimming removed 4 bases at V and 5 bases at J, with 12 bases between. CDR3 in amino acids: CASSAWSNNEQYF. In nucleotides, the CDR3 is TGTGCCAGCAGTGCTTGGAGTAACAACGAGCAGTACTTC.

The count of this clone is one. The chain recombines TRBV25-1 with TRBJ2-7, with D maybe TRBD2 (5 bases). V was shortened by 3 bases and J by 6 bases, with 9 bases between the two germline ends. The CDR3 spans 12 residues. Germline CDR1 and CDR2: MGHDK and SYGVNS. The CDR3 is CASSDLGSEQYF. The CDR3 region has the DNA TGTGCCAGCAGTGACCTGGGGAGCGAGCAGTACTTC.

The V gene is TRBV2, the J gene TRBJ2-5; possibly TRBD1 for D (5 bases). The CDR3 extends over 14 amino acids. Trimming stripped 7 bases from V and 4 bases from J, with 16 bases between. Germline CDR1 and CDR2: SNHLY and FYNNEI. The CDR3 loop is CASTPGPKRETQYF. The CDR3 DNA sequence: TGTGCCAGCACGCCAGGGCCAAAGAGAGAGACCCAGTACTTC.

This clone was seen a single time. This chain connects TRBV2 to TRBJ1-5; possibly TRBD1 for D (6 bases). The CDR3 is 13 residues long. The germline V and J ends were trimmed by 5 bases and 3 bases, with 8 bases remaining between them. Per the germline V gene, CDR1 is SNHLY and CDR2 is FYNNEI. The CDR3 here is CASSTGHNQPQHF. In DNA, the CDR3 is TGTGCCAGCAGTACAGGGCACAATCAGCCCCAGCATTTT.

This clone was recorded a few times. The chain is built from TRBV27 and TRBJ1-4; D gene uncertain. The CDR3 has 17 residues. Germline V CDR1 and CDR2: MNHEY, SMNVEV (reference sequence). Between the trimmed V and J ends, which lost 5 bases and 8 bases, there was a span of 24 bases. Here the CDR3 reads CASSPRTGSRGSEKLFF. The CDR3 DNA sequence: TGTGCCAGCAGTCCCCGTACCGGGAGTAGAGGGAGCGAAAAACTGTTTTTT.

Written as DNA, the CDR3 is TGCGCCAGCAGCCTACAGACAGGATACGAGCAGTACTTC. This codes for CASSLQTGYEQYF. The J gene is TRBJ2-7, the V gene TRBV4-1; tentative D call: TRBD1 (6 bases). The CDR3 consists of 13 residues. Trimming left V 4 bases short and J 4 bases short, with 11 bases between. CDR1 and CDR2 (germline): MGHRA, YSYEKL.

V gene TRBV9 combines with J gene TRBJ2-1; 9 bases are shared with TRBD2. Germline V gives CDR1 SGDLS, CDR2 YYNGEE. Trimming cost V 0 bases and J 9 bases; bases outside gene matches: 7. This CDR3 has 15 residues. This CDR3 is CASSVEAGGPGEQFF. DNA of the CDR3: TGTGCCAGCAGCGTAGAGGCGGGGGGGCCGGGTGAGCAGTTCTTC.

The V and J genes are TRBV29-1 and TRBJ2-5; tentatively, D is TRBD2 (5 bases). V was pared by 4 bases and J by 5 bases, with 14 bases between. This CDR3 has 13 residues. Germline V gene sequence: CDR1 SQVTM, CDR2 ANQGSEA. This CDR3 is CSVVRGSYETQYF. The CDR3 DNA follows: TGCAGCGTTGTAAGAGGGTCTTATGAGACCCAGTACTTC.

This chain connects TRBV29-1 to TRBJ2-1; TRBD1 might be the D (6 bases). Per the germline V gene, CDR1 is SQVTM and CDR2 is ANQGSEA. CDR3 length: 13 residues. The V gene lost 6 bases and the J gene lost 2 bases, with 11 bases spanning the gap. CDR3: CSVYRETYNEQFF. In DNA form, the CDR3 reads TGCAGCGTATACAGGGAAACCTACAATGAGCAGTTCTTC.

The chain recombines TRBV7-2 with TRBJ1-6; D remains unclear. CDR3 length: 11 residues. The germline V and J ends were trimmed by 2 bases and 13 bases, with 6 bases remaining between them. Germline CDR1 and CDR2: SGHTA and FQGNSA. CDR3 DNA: TGTGCCAGCAGCTTAAACGGGCCCCTCCACTTT. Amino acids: CASSLNGPLHF.

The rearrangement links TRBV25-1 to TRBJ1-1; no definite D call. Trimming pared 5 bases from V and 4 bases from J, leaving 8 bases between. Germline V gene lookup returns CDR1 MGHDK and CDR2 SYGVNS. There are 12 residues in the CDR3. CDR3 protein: CASSRSSTEAFF. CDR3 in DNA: TGTGCCAGCAGTCGCTCGAGCACTGAAGCTTTCTTT.

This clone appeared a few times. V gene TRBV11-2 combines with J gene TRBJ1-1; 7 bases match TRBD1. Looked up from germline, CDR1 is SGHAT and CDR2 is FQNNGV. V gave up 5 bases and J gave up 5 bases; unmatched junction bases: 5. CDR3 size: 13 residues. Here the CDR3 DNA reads TGTGCCAGCAGCGCACAGGGGTGGACTGAAGCTTTCTTT. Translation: CASSAQGWTEAFF.

The chain's CDR3 is CASTLTGRSYNSPLHF. CDR3 DNA: TGTGCCAGCACCCTAACAGGAAGAAGCTATAATTCACCCCTCCACTTT. The gene calls are TRBV27 and TRBJ1-6; D perhaps matches TRBD1 (5 bases). This CDR3 has 16 residues. Deletions cut 7 bases from V and 3 bases from J, with 16 bases between. Germline CDR1 and CDR2: MNHEY and SMNVEV (reference sequence).

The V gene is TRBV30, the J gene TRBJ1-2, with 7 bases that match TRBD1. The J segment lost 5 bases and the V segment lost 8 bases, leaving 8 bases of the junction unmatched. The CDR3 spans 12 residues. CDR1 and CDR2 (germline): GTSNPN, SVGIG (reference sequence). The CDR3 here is CARDSRGYGYTF. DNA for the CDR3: TGTGCCAGAGACTCCAGGGGGTATGGCTACACCTTC.

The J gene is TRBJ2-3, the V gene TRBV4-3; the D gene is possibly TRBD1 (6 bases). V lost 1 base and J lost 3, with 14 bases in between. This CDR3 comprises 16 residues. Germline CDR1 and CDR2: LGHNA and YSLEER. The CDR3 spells CASSQVARGKTDTQYF. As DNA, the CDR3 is TGCGCCAGCAGCCAAGTGGCCAGGGGAAAGACAGATACGCAGTATTTT.

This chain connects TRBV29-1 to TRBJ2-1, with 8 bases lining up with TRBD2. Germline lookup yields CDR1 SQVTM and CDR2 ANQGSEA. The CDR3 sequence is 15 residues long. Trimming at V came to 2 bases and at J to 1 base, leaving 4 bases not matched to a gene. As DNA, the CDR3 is TGCAGCGTTGAACGGCTAGCGGGTTCCTACAATGAGCAGTTCTTC. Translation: CSVERLAGSYNEQFF.

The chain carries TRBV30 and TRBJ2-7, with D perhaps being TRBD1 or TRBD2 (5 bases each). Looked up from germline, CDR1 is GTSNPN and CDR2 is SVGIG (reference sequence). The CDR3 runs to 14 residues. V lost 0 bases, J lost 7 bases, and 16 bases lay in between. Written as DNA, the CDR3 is TGTGCCTGGAGTGTACTGGGGGAGATGAGGGAGCAGTACTTC. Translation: CAWSVLGEMREQYF. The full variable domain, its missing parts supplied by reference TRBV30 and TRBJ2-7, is SQTIHQWPATLVQPVGSPLSLECTVEGTSNPNLYWYRQAAGRGLQLLFYSVGIGQISSEVPQNLSASRPQDRQFILSSKKLLLSDSGFYLCAWSVLGEMREQYFGPGTRLTVT.

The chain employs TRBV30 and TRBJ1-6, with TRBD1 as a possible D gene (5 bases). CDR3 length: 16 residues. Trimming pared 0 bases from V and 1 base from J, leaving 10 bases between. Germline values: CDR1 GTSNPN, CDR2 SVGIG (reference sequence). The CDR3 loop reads CAWSVGGYSYNSPLHF. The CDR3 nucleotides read TGTGCCTGGAGTGTTGGGGGGTATTCCTATAATTCACCCCTCCACTTT.

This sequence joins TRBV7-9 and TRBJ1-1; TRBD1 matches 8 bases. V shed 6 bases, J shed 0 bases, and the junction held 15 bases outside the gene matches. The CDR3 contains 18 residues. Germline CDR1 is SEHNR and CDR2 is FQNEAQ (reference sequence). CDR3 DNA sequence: TGTGCCAGCAGTTATCTTAGTCTCAGGGGGCTCATGAACACTGAAGCTTTCTTT. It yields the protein CASSYLSLRGLMNTEAFF.

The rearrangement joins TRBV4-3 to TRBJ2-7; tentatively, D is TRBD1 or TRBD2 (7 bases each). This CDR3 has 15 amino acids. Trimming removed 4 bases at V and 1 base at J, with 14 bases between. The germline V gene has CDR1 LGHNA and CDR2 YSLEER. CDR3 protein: CASSPYRGLSYEQYF. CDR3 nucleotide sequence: TGCGCCAGCAGCCCCTACAGGGGACTATCCTACGAGCAGTACTTC.

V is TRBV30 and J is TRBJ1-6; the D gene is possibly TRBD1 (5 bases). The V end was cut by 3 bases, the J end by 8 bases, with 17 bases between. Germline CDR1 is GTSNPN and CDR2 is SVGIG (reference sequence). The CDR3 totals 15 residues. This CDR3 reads CAWSAAGLLYSPLHF. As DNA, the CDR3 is TGTGCCTGGAGCGCGGCAGGGCTCCTTTATTCACCCCTCCACTTT.

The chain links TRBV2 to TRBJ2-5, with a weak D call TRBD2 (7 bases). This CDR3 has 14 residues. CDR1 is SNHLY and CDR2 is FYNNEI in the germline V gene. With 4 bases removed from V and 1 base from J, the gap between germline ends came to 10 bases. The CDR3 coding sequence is TGTGCCAGCAGTGTCGGGGGGCCCCAAGAGACCCAGTACTTC. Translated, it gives CASSVGGPQETQYF.

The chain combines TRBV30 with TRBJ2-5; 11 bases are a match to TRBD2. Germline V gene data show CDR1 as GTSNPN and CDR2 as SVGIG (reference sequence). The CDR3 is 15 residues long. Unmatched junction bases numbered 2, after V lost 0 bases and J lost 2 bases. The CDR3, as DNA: TGTGCCTGGAGTGTACTAGCGGGGGTACAAGAGACCCAGTACTTC. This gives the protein CAWSVLAGVQETQYF.

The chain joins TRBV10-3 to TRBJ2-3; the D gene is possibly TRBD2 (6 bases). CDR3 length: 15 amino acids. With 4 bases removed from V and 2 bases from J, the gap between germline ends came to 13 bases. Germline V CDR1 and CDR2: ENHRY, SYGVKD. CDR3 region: CAISVGDSFTDTQYF. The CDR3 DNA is TGTGCCATCAGTGTTGGGGACTCATTCACAGATACGCAGTATTTT.